This T cell receptor (beta chain) derives from a study of immune evolution from preneoplasia to lung adenocarcinoma. In the study overall: HLA loss of heterozygosity: roughly 7.5% AIS, about 15% MIA, more than 25% ADC, none AAH.

Study findings and constraints: Later-stage lesions seemingly showed higher T cell density and diversity than normal lung.

To note about this clone: What it recognizes is unknown.

H&E slides confirmed each diagnosis, reviewed by two pathologists independently. Here immunoSEQ multiplex PCR was the method, and the copy in TCRdb shows in-frame clones only, minus some. The sample records 4,500 to 6,500 clones, approximately 86% being singletons. Looked up from germline, CDR1 is MNHEY and CDR2 is SMNVEV (reference sequence). The ends were cut back, 7 bases at V and 1 base at J, with 10 bases in the middle. This CDR3 has 13 amino acids. Sequenced: FFPE invasive lung adenocarcinoma tissue. The TCR comes from a person aged 50 or older with lung adenocarcinoma. The chain links TRBV27 to TRBJ1-1; D uncertain. The CDR3 DNA is TGTGCCAGCACTAAGGAAGGGAACACTGAAGCTTTCTTT. Protein product: CASTKEGNTEAFF.